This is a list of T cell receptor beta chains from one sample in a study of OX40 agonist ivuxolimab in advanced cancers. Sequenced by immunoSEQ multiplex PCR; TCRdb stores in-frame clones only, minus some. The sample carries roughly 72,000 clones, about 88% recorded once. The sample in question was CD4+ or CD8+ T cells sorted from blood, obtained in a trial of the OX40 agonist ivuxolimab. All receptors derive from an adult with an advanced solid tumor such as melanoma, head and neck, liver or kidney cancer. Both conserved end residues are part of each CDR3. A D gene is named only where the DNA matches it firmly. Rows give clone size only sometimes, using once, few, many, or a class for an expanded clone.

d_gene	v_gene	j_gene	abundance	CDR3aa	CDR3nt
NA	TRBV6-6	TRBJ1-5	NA	CASSMREASNQPQHF	TGTGCCAGCAGTATGAGGGAGGCGAGCAATCAGCCCCAGCATTTT
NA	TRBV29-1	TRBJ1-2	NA	CSAGWGRGGADGYTF	TGCAGCGCTGGATGGGGTCGGGGGGGCGCTGATGGCTACACCTTC
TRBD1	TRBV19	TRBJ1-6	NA	CASSPRQGAIHSPLHF	TGTGCCAGTAGTCCGAGACAGGGGGCAATTCATTCACCCCTCCACTTT
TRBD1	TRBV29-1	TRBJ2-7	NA	CSVMTGAPSEQYF	TGCAGCGTTATGACAGGGGCGCCCTCGGAGCAGTACTTC
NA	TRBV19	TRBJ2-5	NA	CASSIGPSQETQYF	TGTGCCAGTAGTATTGGGCCATCTCAAGAGACCCAGTACTTC
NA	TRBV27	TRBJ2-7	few	CASSLDPFSHEQYF	TGTGCCAGCAGTTTAGACCCGTTCAGCCACGAGCAGTACTTC
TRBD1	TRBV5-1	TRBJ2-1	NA	CASRSGTGGNEQFF	TGCGCCAGCAGGTCCGGGACAGGGGGCAATGAGCAGTTCTTC
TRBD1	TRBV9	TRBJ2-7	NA	CASSPRTGNYEQYF	TGTGCCAGCAGCCCTCGGACAGGAAACTACGAGCAGTACTTC
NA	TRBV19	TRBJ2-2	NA	CASSKRGGELFF	TGTGCCAGTAGTAAACGGGGCGGGGAGCTGTTTTTT
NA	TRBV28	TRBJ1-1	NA	CASSLGAFLGAFF	TGTGCCAGCAGTTTAGGGGCCTTCCTAGGGGCTTTCTTT
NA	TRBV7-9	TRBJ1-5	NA	CASGGEGNQPQHF	TGTGCCAGCGGAGGGGAGGGAAATCAGCCCCAGCATTTT
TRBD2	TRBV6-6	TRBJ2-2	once	CASSFLAGARTGELFF	TGTGCCAGCAGTTTCTTAGCGGGGGCGAGGACCGGGGAGCTGTTTTTT
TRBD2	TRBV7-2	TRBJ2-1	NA	CASSRTSGGSPYNEQFF	TGTGCCAGCAGCCGGACTAGCGGGGGGTCACCCTACAATGAGCAGTTCTTC
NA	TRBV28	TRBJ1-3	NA	CASSLWASGNTIYF	TGTGCCAGCAGTTTATGGGCCTCTGGAAACACCATATATTTT